This TCR beta chain was found in a study of blood T cell repertoires in COVID-19. Study-wide background: Samples of COVID-19 (acute and convalescent) were obtained from the United States, Italy and Spain. The analysed material was cDNA or gDNA that came from T cells, B-cell-depleted T cells, or PBMCs.

CDR1 MNHEY and CDR2 SVGAGI come from the germline V gene. Unmatched junction bases numbered 4, after V lost 6 bases and J lost 1 base. The CDR3 runs 14 residues. In the authors' workflow: Researchers report that nucleated cell counts were estimated from reference gene primer amplification. TCRdb's copy holds only in-frame clones and misses some; the assay was immunoSEQ multiplex PCR. V and J calls and clone size are those listed in that table; D and trimming were worked out from the DNA. This sample has 200,000 to 250,000 clones, with just under 90% found just once. Seattle researchers signed up patients amid active infection and tracked them longitudinally.

The chain uses TRBV6-5 and TRBJ1-2; 8 bases are shared with TRBD1. Sequenced input: peripheral blood. The source of this sequence is a man aged 25-45 years with COVID-19, enrolled during active disease. The CDR3 protein is CASRSGQGNYGYTF. CDR3 bases: TGTGCCAGCAGATCCGGACAGGGTAACTATGGCTACACCTTC.